The T cell receptor beta chain described here comes from a study of molecular identifiers for immune sequencing clone quantification. Notes on the study in general: Identical barcode-sharing TCR molecules could lead to underestimated sizes for highly expanded clones.

Naive CD8 T cells were FACS-sorted by CD8+CD4-CCR7+CD45RA+ markers. Germline V gives CDR1 SGHNT, CDR2 YYREEE (reference sequence). The CDR3 extends over 14 amino acids. In its sample, this clonotype was seen once. Antigen unknown. The missing conserved phenylalanine or tryptophan at the end of this CDR3 makes a read error likely. TCRdb analysed the PCR reads with MiXCR anew, one entry per CDR3 protein. The sample lists over 65,000 distinct CDR3 sequences, 20% to 25% occurring once. Sequencing used naive CD8+ T cells from blood, with Jurkat cell RNA spiked in. Subset defined: FACS-sorted CD8+CD4-CCR7+CD45RA+ naive T cells. The receptor was derived from a human donor in good health. Some libraries in this study had Jurkat cell RNA spiked in. V gene TRBV5-4 combines with J gene TRBJ2-5; 9 nucleotides line up with TRBD2. The CDR3 protein is CDSSQGLAQETQYS. CDR3 in DNA: TGTGACAGCAGCCAGGGACTAGCCCAAGAGACCCAGTACTCC.